These T cell receptor beta chains were read from a single sample in a study of blood T cell repertoires in COVID-19. Sequencing used immunoSEQ multiplex PCR; TCRdb keeps in-frame clones, though not all of them. Altogether approximately 250,000 clones are present, roughly 79% being singletons, with the ten largest covering 15%. The sample consisted of PBMCs or T cells enriched from blood (not recorded which). The receptors come from a man aged 35-49 years who had recovered from COVID-19. CDR3s include the opening cysteine and the closing phenylalanine or tryptophan. The D gene is left open where the match is weak. Size is omitted from some rows. Given values are once, few, many or a class for expanded clones.

>.|once|TRBV27|TRBJ2-7
CASSLWGTPTAEQYF
TGTGCCAGCAGTTTATGGGGGACACCGACGGCCGAGCAGTACTTC
>.|.|TRBV7-2|TRBJ1-1
CASSQTGREAFF
TGTGCCAGCAGCCAGACAGGCCGTGAAGCTTTCTTT
>TRBD1|once|TRBV6-5|TRBJ1-5
CASSLDRGINQPQHF
TGTGCCAGCAGCCTGGACAGGGGAATAAATCAGCCCCAGCATTTT
>TRBD2|few|TRBV3-1/TRBV3-2|TRBJ2-1
CASRSLSGTSGRALSNEQFF
TGTGCCAGCAGGTCTCTGTCCGGGACTAGCGGGAGGGCCTTGAGCAATGAGCAGTTCTTC
>.|.|TRBV5-1|TRBJ2-2
CASSLGQEPAGELFF
TGCGCCAGCAGCTTGGGACAGGAACCGGCCGGGGAGCTGTTTTTT
>TRBD2|.|TRBV7-3|TRBJ2-1
CASSLKTSGFLNEQFF
TGTGCCAGCAGCCTCAAGACTAGCGGGTTCCTCAATGAGCAGTTCTTC
>TRBD2|.|TRBV19|TRBJ2-7
CASASGPRSYEQYF
TGTGCCAGTGCTAGCGGACCCAGGAGCTACGAGCAGTACTTC
>.|.|TRBV5-6|TRBJ1-5
CASSLGTVDQPQHF
TGTGCCAGCAGCTTGGGTACAGTGGATCAGCCCCAGCATTTT
>TRBD1|.|TRBV18|TRBJ1-1
CASSSTRGIAFF
TGTGCCAGCTCTTCTACCAGGGGGATCGCTTTCTTT
>.|once|TRBV27|TRBJ2-6
CASSLNRGGANVLTF
TGTGCCAGCAGTTTAAATCGGGGAGGGGCCAACGTCCTGACTTTC
>.|.|TRBV28|TRBJ1-5
CASSKLRVGSNQPQHF
TGTGCCAGCAGTAAGTTGCGGGTGGGGAGCAATCAGCCCCAGCATTTT
>.|.|TRBV5-1|TRBJ1-6
CASSPNVRTAIYNSPLHF
TGCGCCAGCAGCCCGAACGTTAGGACAGCAATCTATAATTCACCCCTCCACTTT
>.|.|TRBV10-1|TRBJ1-2
CASSESHLGRDYGYTF
TGCGCCAGCAGTGAGTCGCATTTAGGCAGGGACTATGGCTACACCTTC
>.|.|TRBV6-6|TRBJ1-4
CASSYGGYGNEKLFF
TGTGCCAGCAGTTACGGAGGGTATGGTAATGAAAAACTGTTTTTT
>.|.|TRBV6-5|TRBJ2-2
CASSDAGTDTGELFF
TGTGCCAGCAGCGATGCCGGGACTGACACCGGGGAGCTGTTTTTT
>TRBD2|.|TRBV6-4|TRBJ2-2
CASPSGLAGGNTGELFF
TGTGCCAGCCCCTCAGGACTAGCGGGGGGAAACACCGGGGAGCTGTTTTTT
>.|.|TRBV5-6|TRBJ1-5
CASSFSQGGQPQHF
TGTGCCAGCAGCTTTTCGCAGGGAGGACAGCCCCAGCATTTT
>.|.|TRBV30|TRBJ2-1
CAWSRVNEQFF
TGTGCCTGGAGTCGGGTCAATGAGCAGTTCTTC
>TRBD1|once|TRBV11-2|TRBJ2-1
CASSQRQGTYNEQFF
TGTGCCAGCAGCCAAAGACAGGGAACCTACAATGAGCAGTTCTTC
>.|once|TRBV28|TRBJ1-3
CASSSRRVGNTIYF
TGTGCCAGCAGTTCGCGCAGGGTGGGAAACACCATATATTTT
>.|.|TRBV6-5|TRBJ1-3
CASSYSGGVRNTIYF
TGTGCCAGCAGTTACTCGGGCGGGGTCCGAAACACCATATATTTT
>.|.|TRBV7-3|TRBJ2-2
CASSLTPSVGTGELFF
TGTGCCAGCAGCTTAACTCCTAGCGTCGGCACCGGGGAGCTGTTTTTT
>.|once|TRBV6-5|TRBJ1-2
CASSPGWVGYGYTF
TGTGCCAGCAGTCCCGGGTGGGTTGGCTATGGCTACACCTTC
>.|.|TRBV29-1|TRBJ2-5
CSAGEAGAETQYF
TGCAGCGCCGGGGAGGCGGGGGCAGAGACCCAGTACTTC
>TRBD1|.|TRBV5-1|TRBJ2-7
CASSPGTGNDEQYF
TGCGCCAGCAGCCCCGGGACAGGGAACGACGAGCAGTACTTC